Listed below are T cell receptor beta chains from one sample, sequenced in a study of cytomegalovirus exposure and HLA in healthy donors. The assay was immunoSEQ multiplex PCR, and TCRdb's table has in-frame clones only and misses some. The top ten hold about 1.5% of the sample, which has some 150,000 clones, about 80% seen once. The sequencing sample was made of PBMCs. The receptors come from a man aged 25 to 45 in good health and CMV-seropositive. Both conserved end residues are part of each CDR3. The order of the fields is V gene, D gene, J gene, CDR3 protein, CDR3 DNA. The D gene is left open where the match is weak.

TRBV7-9	-	TRBJ2-6	CASSSWTARSSGANVLTF	TGTGCCAGCAGCTCTTGGACAGCCCGCTCCTCTGGGGCCAACGTCCTGACTTTC
TRBV5-1	TRBD2	TRBJ2-1	CASSYGRGAYNEQFF	TGCGCCAGCAGCTATGGCCGGGGGGCCTACAATGAGCAGTTCTTC
TRBV6-6	TRBD2	TRBJ2-1	CASSLGTSANEQFF	TGTGCCAGCAGTTTAGGGACTAGCGCGAATGAGCAGTTCTTC
TRBV2	TRBD1	TRBJ2-2	CASSEQGAIGELFF	TGTGCCAGCAGTGAACAGGGGGCGATCGGGGAGCTGTTTTTT
TRBV7-3	-	TRBJ2-5	CASSLNSGETQYF	TGTGCCAGCAGCTTAAATAGTGGAGAGACCCAGTACTTC
TRBV2	TRBD2	TRBJ2-3	CASLEGLAGGGDTQYF	TGTGCCAGCTTAGAGGGACTAGCGGGGGGTGGAGATACGCAGTATTTT
TRBV19	TRBD2	TRBJ2-1	CASSRGLAGVNEQFF	TGTGCCAGTAGTAGGGGACTAGCGGGAGTCAATGAGCAGTTCTTC
TRBV27	TRBD2	TRBJ2-3	CASSSPSGRSPRDTQYF	TGTGCCAGCAGTTCCCCAAGCGGGAGGTCCCCCCGGGATACGCAGTATTTT
TRBV27	-	TRBJ2-7	CASSSAGFSYEQYF	TGTGCCAGCAGTTCTGCAGGGTTCTCCTACGAGCAGTACTTC
TRBV6-1	-	TRBJ1-5	CASSDYRDQPQHF	TGTGCCAGCAGTGACTACAGGGACCAGCCCCAGCATTTT
TRBV7-3	TRBD2	TRBJ2-3	CASSPNVAGPTQYF	TGTGCCAGCAGCCCTAACGTAGCGGGACCCACGCAGTATTTT
TRBV7-3	TRBD2	TRBJ2-5	CASSSGLAGGVGETQYF	TGTGCCAGCAGCTCCGGACTAGCGGGAGGGGTTGGGGAGACCCAGTACTTC
TRBV6-1	-	TRBJ2-1	CASEPGASSGNEQFF	TGTGCCAGCGAACCAGGGGCCTCCTCCGGGAATGAGCAGTTCTTC
TRBV19	TRBD1	TRBJ1-1	CASTEQGTEAFF	TGTGCCAGTACAGAACAGGGGACTGAAGCTTTCTTT
TRBV7-9	-	TRBJ2-7	CASSFAGLASEQYF	TGTGCCAGCAGCTTCGCAGGGTTGGCCAGCGAGCAGTACTTC
TRBV5-8	-	TRBJ2-3	CASSLGTVADTQYF	TGTGCCAGCAGCTTGGGAACTGTGGCAGATACGCAGTATTTT
TRBV6-5	-	TRBJ2-6	CASSLPGSGANVLTF	TGTGCCAGCAGCCTCCCAGGCTCTGGGGCCAACGTCCTGACTTTC